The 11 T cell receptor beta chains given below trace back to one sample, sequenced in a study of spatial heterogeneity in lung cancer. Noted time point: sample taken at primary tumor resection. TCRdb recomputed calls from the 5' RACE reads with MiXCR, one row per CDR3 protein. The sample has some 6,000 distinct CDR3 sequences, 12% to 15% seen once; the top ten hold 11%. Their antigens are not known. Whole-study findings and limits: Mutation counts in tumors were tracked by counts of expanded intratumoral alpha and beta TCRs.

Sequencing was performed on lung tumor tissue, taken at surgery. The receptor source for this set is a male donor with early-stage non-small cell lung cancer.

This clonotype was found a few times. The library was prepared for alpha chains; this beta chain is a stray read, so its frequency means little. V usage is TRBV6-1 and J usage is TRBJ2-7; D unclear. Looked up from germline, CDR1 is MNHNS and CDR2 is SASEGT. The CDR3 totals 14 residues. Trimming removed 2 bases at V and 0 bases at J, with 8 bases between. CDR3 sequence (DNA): TGTGCCAGCAGTGAACTCTGGAGCTCCTACGAGCAGTACTTC. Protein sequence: CASSELWSSYEQYF.

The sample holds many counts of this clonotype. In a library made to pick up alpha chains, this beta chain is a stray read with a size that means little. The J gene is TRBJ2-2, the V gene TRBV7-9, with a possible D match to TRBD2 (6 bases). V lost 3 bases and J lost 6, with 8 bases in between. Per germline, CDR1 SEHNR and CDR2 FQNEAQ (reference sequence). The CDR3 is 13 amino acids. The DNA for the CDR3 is TGTGCCAGCAGCTTTGGAGGGTCCGGGGAGCTGTTTTTT. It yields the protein CASSFGGSGELFF.

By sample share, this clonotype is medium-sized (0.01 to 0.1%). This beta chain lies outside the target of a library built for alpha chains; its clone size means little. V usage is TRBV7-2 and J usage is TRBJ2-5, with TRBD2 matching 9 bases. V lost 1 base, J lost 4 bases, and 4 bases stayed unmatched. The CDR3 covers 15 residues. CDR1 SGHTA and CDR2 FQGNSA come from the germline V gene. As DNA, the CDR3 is TGTGCCAGCAGCTTAGGGGTAGCGGGAGTAGAGACCCAGTACTTC. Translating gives CASSLGVAGVETQYF.

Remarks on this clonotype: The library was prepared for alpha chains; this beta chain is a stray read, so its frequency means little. The CDR3 protein is CASRLGTDGEAFF. The CDR3, as DNA: TGTGCCAGCAGGCTCGGGACAGACGGTGAAGCTTTCTTT. The chain has TRBV12-3 or TRBV12-4 and TRBJ1-1; 7 bases match TRBD1. V was clipped by 6 bases and J by 7 bases; unmatched bases: 8. The CDR3 sequence is 13 residues long.

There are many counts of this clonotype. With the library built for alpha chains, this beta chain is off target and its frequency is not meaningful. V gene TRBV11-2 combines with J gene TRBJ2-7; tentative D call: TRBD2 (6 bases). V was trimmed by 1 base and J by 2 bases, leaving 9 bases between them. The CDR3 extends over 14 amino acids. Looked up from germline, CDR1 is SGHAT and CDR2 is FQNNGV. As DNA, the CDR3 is TGTGCCAGCAGCTTAGGGGGGACTCCCTACGAGCAGTACTTC. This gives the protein CASSLGGTPYEQYF. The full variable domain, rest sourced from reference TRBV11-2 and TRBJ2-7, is EAGVAQSPRYKIIEKRQSVAFWCNPISGHATLYWYQQILGQGPKLLIQFQNNGVVDDSQLPKDRFSAERLKGVDSTLKIQPAKLEDSAVYLCASSLGGTPYEQYFGPGTRLTVT.

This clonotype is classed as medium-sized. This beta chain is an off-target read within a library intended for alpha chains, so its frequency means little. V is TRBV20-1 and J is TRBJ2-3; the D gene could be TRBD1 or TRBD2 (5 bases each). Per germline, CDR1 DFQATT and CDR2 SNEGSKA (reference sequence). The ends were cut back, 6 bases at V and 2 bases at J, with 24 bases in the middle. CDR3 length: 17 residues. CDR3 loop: CSAKNHRDARHTDTQYF. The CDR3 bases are TGCAGTGCAAAGAATCACCGGGACGCGAGACACACAGATACGCAGTATTTT.

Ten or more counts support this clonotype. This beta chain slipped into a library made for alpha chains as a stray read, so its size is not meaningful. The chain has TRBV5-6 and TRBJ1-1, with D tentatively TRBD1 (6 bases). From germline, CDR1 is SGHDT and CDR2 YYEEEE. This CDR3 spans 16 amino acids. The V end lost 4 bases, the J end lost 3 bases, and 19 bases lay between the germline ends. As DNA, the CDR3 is TGTGCCAGCAGCCCCAGGACAGATCTGAGGGACACTGAAGCTTTCTTT. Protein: CASSPRTDLRDTEAFF.

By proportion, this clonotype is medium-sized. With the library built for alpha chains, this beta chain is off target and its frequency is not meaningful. CDR3 amino acids: CASSLGGTGGPNTGELFF. The CDR3 bases are TGTGCCAGCAGCCTTGGCGGGACGGGGGGGCCGAACACCGGGGAGCTGTTTTTT. This chain connects TRBV11-2 to TRBJ2-2; 8 nucleotides match TRBD2. Germline V gives CDR1 SGHAT, CDR2 FQNNGV. The ends lost 5 bases at V and 0 bases at J; junction bases unmatched: 11. The CDR3 extends over 18 amino acids. The whole variable domain, filled in from reference TRBV11-2 and TRBJ2-2, reads EAGVAQSPRYKIIEKRQSVAFWCNPISGHATLYWYQQILGQGPKLLIQFQNNGVVDDSQLPKDRFSAERLKGVDSTLKIQPAKLEDSAVYLCASSLGGTGGPNTGELFFGEGSRLTVL.

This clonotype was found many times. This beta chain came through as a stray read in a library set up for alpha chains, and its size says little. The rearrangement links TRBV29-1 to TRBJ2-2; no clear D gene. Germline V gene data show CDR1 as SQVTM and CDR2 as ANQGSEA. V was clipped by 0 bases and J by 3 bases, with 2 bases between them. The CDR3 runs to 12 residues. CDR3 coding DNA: TGCAGCGTTGAAGAGCACACCGGGGAGCTGTTTTTT. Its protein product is CSVEEHTGELFF.

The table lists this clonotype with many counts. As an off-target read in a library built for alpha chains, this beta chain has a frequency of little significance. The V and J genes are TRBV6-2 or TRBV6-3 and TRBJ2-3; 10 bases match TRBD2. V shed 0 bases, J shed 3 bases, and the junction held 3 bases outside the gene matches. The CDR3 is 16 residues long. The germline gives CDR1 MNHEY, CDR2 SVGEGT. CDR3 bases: TGTGCCAGCAGTTACTCGATACTAGCGGGGACAGATACGCAGTATTTT. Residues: CASSYSILAGTDTQYF.

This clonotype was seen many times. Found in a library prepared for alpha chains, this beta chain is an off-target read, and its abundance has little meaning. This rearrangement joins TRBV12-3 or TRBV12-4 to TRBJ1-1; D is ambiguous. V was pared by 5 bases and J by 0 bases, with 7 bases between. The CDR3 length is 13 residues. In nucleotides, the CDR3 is TGTGCCAGCAGTCAGATCCTGAACACTGAAGCTTTCTTT. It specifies CASSQILNTEAFF.